The sequence of this T cell receptor (beta chain) was determined in a study of cytomegalovirus exposure and HLA in healthy donors. Primers: 60 Vbeta forward and 13 Jbeta reverse. Per the study methods: Later work found tens of millions of unique TCR beta chains, with approximately 12 million shared. The protocol was immunoSEQ multiplex PCR, while the TCRdb copy is restricted to in-frame clones and leaves out a portion. V, J and clone size are those of that table, while D and trimming were read from the DNA. The sample holds approximately 190,000 clones, about 81% seen once. This clone occurred a few times. Germline V lookup: CDR1 SQVTM, CDR2 ANQGSEA. The CDR3 extends over 13 amino acids. The V segment lost 6 bases and the J segment 2 bases; nucleotides outside the gene matches: 7.

This chain uses TRBV29-1 with TRBJ2-7; 7 nucleotides agree with TRBD1. The sequence was collected from a woman aged 18-29 years in good health and CMV-seronegative. The source material was PBMCs. As DNA, the CDR3 is TGCAGCGTGACCGGGACAGCCGCCTACGAGCAGTACTTC. This gives the protein CSVTGTAAYEQYF.